The T cell receptor (beta chain) described here comes from a study of T-cell memory formation after mild COVID-19. Turning to the study itself: Most TCR clusters belonged to a single donor.

TCRdb processed the 5' RACE reads anew with MiXCR; each CDR3 protein has one entry. Seen here are 120,000 or so distinct CDR3 sequences, about 17% observed once, and the top ten hold roughly 5.2%. The germline V gene encodes CDR1 LNHNV and CDR2 YYDKDF (reference sequence). The CDR3 loop spans 14 amino acids. V was trimmed by 5 bases and J by 3 bases, leaving 11 bases between them. Sequencing input: PBMCs or a T cell subset sorted from them (not recorded which). The V call is TRBV15, the J call TRBJ2-1; D might be TRBD2 (5 bases). The receptor comes from a man younger than 35 who had mild COVID-19 (a few samples of this study predate the infection). Cell type and time point are not known. In nucleotides, the CDR3 is TGTGCCACCAGCCTCAGCGGTATCTACAATGAGCAGTTCTTC. Its protein product is CATSLSGIYNEQFF.